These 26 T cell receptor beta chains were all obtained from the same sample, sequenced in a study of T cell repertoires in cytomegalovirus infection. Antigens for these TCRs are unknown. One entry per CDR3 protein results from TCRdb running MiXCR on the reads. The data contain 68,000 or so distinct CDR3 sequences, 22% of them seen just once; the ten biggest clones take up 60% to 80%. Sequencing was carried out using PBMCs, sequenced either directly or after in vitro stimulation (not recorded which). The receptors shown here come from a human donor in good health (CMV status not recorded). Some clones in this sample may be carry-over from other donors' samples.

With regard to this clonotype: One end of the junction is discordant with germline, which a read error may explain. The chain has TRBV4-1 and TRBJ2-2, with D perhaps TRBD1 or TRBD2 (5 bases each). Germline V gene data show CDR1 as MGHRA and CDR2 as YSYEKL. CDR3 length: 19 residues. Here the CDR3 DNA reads TGCGCCAGCAGCCAAGATCTACGGTCGGGGCCTCCTAACACCGGGGAGCTGTATTTT. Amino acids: CASSQDLRSGPPNTGELYF.

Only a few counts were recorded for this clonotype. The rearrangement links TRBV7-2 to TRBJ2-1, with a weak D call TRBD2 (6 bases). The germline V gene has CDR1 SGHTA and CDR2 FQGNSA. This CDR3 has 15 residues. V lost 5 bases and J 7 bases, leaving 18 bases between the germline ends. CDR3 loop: CASSRGWGRFNEQFF. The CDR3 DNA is TGTGCCAGCAGCCGGGGGTGGGGGAGGTTTAATGAGCAGTTCTTC.

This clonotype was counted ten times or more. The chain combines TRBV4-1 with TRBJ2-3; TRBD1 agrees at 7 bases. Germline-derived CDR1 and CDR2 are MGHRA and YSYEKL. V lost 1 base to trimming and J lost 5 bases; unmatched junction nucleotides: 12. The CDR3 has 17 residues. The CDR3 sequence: CASSQGGQGVLQDTQYF. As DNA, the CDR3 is TGCGCCAGCAGCCAAGGTGGTCAGGGGGTTTTACAAGATACGCAGTATTTT.

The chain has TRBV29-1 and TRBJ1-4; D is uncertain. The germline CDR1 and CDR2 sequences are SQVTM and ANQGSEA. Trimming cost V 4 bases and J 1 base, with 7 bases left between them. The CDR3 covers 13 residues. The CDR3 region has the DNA TGCAGCGTTGGGGAAAGAACTAATGAAAAACTGTTTTTT. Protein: CSVGERTNEKLFF.

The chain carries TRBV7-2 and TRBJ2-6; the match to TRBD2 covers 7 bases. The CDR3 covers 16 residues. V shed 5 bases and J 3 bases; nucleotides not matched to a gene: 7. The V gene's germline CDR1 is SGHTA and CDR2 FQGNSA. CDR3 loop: CASSPREESGANVLTF. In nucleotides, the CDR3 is TGTGCCAGCAGCCCCCGGGAGGAGAGTGGGGCCAACGTCCTGACTTTC. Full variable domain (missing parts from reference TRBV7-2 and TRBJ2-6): GAGVSQSPSNKVTEKGKDVELRCDPISGHTALYWYRQSLGQGLEFLIYFQGNSAPDKSGLPSDRFSAERTGGSVSTLTIQRTQQEDSAVYLCASSPREESGANVLTFGAGSRLTVL.

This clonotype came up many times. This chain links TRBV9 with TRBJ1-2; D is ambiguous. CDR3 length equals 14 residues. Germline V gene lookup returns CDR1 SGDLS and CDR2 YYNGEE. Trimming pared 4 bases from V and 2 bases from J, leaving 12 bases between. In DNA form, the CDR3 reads TGTGCCAGCAGCCATGGTGGCGCGAACTATGGCTACACCTTC. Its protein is CASSHGGANYGYTF.

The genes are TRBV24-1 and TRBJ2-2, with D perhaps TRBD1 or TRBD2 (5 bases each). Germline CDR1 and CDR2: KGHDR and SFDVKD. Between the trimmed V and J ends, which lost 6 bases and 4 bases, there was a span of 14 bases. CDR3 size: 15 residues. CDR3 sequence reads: CATSPPGRTTGELFF. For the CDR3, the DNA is TGTGCCACCAGTCCCCCGGGACGTACCACCGGGGAGCTGTTTTTT.

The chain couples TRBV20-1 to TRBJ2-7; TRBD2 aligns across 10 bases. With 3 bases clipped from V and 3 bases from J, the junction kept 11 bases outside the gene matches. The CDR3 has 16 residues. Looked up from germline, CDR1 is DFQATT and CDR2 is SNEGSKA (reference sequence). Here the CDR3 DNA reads TGCAGTGCTAGTAAGCCCCTAGCGGGAGTATTCTACGAGCAGTACGTC. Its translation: CSASKPLAGVFYEQYV.

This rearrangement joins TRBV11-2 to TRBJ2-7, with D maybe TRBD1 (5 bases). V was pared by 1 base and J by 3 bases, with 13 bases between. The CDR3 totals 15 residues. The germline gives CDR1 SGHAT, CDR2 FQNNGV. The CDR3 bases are TGTGCCAGCAGCTTAGGCGCACAGGACAACTACGAGCAGTACTTC. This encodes CASSLGAQDNYEQYF.

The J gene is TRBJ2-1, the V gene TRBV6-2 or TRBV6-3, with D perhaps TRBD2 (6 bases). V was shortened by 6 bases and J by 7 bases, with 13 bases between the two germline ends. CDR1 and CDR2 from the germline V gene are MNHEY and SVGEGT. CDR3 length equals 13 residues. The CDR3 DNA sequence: TGTGCCAGCAGAGTCGTAGGGACTAATGAGCAGTTCTTC. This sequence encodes CASRVVGTNEQFF.

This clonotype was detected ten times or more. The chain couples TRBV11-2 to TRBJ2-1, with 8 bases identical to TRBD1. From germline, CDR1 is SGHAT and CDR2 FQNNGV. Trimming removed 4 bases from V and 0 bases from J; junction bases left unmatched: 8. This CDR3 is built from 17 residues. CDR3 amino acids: CASSSLRGRSSYNEQFF. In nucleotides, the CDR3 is TGTGCCAGCAGCTCGCTCAGGGGGCGAAGCTCCTACAATGAGCAGTTCTTC.

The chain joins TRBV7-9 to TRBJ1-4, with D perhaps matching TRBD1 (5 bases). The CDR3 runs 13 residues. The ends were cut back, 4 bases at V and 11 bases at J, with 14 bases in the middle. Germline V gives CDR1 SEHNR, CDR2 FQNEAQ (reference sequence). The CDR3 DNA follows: TGTGCCAGCAGCTCCCCGTCGGGGACGAAACTGTTTTTT. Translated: CASSSPSGTKLFF.

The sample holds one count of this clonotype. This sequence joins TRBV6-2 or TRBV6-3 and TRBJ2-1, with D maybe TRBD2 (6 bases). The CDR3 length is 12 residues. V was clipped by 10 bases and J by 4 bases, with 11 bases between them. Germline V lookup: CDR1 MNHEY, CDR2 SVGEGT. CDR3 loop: CATAGPYNEQFF. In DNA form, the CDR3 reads TGTGCCACCGCGGGGCCGTACAATGAGCAGTTCTTC.

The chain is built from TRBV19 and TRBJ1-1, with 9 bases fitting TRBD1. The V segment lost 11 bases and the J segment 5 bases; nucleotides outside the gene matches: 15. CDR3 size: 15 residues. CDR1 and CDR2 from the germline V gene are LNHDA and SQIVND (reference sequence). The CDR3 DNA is TGTGCCGTGCCCCAAACAGGACAGGGGCTTACTGAAGCTTTCTTT. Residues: CAVPQTGQGLTEAFF.

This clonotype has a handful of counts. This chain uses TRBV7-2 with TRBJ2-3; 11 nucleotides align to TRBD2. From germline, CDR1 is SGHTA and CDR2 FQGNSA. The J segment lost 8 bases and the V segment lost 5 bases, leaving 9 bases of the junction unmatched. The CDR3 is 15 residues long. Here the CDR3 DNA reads TGTGCCAGCAGCCCCAGGACTAGCGGGCTGGGTACGCAGTATTTT. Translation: CASSPRTSGLGTQYF.

The DNA for the CDR3 is TGTGCCAGCAGTGGACTAGCGGGACGGGCCGATACGCAGTATTTT. The encoded protein is CASSGLAGRADTQYF. This chain links TRBV3-1 with TRBJ2-3, with 12 bases aligning to TRBD2. Germline CDR1 is LGHDT and CDR2 is YNNKEL (reference sequence). The CDR3 runs 15 residues. V was pared by 6 bases and J by 6 bases, with 7 bases of the junction left unmatched.

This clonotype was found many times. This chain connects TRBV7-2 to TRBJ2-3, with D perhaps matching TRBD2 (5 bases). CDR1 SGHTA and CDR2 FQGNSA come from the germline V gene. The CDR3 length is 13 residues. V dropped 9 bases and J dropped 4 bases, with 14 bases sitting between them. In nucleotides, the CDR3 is TGTGCCAGTAGGGCGAGGGTTGCAGATACGCAGTATTTT. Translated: CASRARVADTQYF.

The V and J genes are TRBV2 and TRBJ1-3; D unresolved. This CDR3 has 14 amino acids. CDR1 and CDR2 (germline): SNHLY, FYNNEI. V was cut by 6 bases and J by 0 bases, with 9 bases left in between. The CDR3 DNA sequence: TGTGCCAGCAGGGTAGGAAACTCTGGAAACACCATATATTTT. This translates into CASRVGNSGNTIYF. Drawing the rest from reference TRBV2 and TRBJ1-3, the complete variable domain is EPEVTQTPSHQVTQMGQEVILRCVPISNHLYFYWYRQILGQKVEFLVSFYNNEISEKSEIFDDQFSVERPDGSNFTLKIRSTKLEDSAMYFCASRVGNSGNTIYFGEGSWLTVV.

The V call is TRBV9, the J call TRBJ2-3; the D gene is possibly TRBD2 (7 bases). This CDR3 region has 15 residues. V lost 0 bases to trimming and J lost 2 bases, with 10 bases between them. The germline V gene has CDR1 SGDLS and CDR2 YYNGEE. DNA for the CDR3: TGTGCCAGCAGCGTAGGGGCGGGGGCCACAGATACGCAGTATTTT. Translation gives CASSVGAGATDTQYF.

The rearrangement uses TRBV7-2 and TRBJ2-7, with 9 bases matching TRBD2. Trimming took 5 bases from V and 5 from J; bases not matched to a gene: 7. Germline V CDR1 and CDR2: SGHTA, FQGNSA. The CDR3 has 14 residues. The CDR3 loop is CASSQNSGSHEQYF. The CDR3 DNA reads TGTGCCAGCAGCCAGAATAGCGGGAGCCACGAGCAGTACTTC.

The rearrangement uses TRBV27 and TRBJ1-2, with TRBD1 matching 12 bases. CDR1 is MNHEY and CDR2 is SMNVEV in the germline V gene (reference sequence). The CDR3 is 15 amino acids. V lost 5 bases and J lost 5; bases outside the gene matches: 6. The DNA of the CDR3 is TGTGCCAGCAGTCCCCCGGGACAGGGGGCTTATGGCTACACCTTC. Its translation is CASSPPGQGAYGYTF.

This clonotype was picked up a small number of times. The CDR3 region has the DNA TGCGCCAGCAGCCTTTTGGCTAGCGGCTACAATGAGCAGTTCTTC. Its protein product is CASSLLASGYNEQFF. The chain carries TRBV5-1 and TRBJ2-1; 7 bases are shared with TRBD2. There are 15 residues in the CDR3. Germline V gives CDR1 SGHRS, CDR2 YFSETQ. V shed 4 bases, J shed 3 bases, and the junction held 7 bases outside the gene matches.

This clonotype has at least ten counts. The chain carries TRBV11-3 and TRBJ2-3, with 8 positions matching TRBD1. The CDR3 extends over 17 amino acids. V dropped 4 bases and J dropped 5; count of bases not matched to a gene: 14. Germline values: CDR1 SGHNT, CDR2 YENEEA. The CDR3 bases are TGTGCCAGCAGCTCGCGATTGACAGGGGCTTACAAAGATACGCAGTATTTT. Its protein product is CASSSRLTGAYKDTQYF.

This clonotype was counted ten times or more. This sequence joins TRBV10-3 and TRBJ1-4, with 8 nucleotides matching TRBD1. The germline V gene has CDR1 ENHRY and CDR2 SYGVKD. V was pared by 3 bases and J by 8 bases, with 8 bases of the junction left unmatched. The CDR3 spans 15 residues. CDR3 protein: CAISDLGQGDEKLFF. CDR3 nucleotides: TGTGCCATCAGTGACCTTGGACAGGGCGACGAAAAACTGTTTTTT.

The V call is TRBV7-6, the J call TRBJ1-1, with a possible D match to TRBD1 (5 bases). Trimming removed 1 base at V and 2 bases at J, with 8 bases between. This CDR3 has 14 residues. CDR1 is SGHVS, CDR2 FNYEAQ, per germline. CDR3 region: CASSLGGLNTEAFF. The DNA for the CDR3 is TGTGCCAGCAGCTTAGGGGGGTTAAACACTGAAGCTTTCTTT. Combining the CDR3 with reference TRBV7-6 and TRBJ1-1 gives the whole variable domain GAGVSQSPRYKVTKRGQDVALRCDPISGHVSLYWYRQALGQGPEFLTYFNYEAQQDKSGLPNDRFSAERPEGSISTLTIQRTEQRDSAMYRCASSLGGLNTEAFFGQGTRLTVV.

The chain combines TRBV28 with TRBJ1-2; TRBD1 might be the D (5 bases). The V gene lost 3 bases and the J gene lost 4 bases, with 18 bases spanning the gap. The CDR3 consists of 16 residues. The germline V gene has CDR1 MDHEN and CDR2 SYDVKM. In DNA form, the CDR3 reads TGTGCCAGCAGTTTCGGAGCTTCAGGGATTCGCTATGGCTACACCTTC. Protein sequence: CASSFGASGIRYGYTF.